Below are 11 T cell receptor beta chains sequenced from a single sample in a study of monozygotic twins with inflammatory bowel disease (dated by TCRdb to between 2018 and 2020). The library came from 5' RACE. The sample was run on an Illumina HiSeq 2500. TCRdb reprocessed the public reads and reports one entry per CDR3 protein sequence, without DNA. The table for this sample lists 150,000 to 200,000 distinct CDR3 sequences. The leading ten clones occupy approximately 7.4% of the sample. The sample was blood. The receptors were gathered from a human donor with ulcerative colitis or Crohn's disease, or a healthy co-twin of an affected twin (not recorded which).

This chain joins TRBV6-2 or TRBV6-3 and TRBJ2-1; no DNA is available, so the TRBD2 call from TCRdb remains unchecked. CDR1 is MNHEY, CDR2 SVGEGT, per germline. The CDR3 spans 15 residues. CDR3 in amino acids: CATAGGTLSYNEQFF.

The chain links TRBV5-1 to TRBJ2-7; checking the TCRdb D call of TRBD1 is not possible without DNA. The germline CDR1 and CDR2 sequences are SGHRS and YFSETQ. This CDR3 spans 14 amino acids. CDR3 region: CASTLQGDSYEQYF.

The rearrangement links TRBV6-1 to TRBJ1-4; the TRBD1 assignment by TCRdb is unverifiable without DNA. Germline V gene lookup returns CDR1 MNHNS and CDR2 SASEGT. The CDR3 is 15 amino acids. CDR3 loop: CATLRDGASNEKLFF.

V usage is TRBV5-1 and J usage is TRBJ2-1. The CDR3 totals 13 residues. From germline, CDR1 is SGHRS and CDR2 YFSETQ. CDR3 loop: CASSLDRVNEQFF.

The V gene is TRBV27, the J gene TRBJ1-1; there is no DNA to check the TCRdb D call of TRBD1. Germline V gene data show CDR1 as MNHEY and CDR2 as SMNVEV (reference sequence). This CDR3 has 13 amino acids. CDR3 loop: CASKLGAYAEAFF.

The chain recombines TRBV11-2 with TRBJ2-5; TCRdb reports TRBD1, a call that lacks DNA to check it against. Per the germline V gene, CDR1 is SGHAT and CDR2 is FQNNGV. The CDR3 is made up of 15 amino acids. This CDR3 is CASSLQTIRGETQYF.

The chain joins TRBV20-1 to TRBJ2-3; without DNA, the TCRdb call of TRBD1 cannot be checked. CDR3 length: 15 amino acids. Germline CDR1 reads DFQATT; CDR2 reads SNEGSKA (reference sequence). This chain's CDR3 is CSARAPGHRTDTQYF.

The chain uses TRBV19 and TRBJ1-1; TCRdb returns TRBD1, unconfirmable since there is no DNA. The CDR3 contains 15 residues. Germline V gives CDR1 LNHDA, CDR2 SQIVND (reference sequence). The CDR3 spells CASSPGAAMNTEAFF. The full variable domain, rest sourced from reference TRBV19 and TRBJ1-1, is DGGITQSPKYLFRKEGQNVTLSCEQNLNHDAMYWYRQDPGQGLRLIYYSQIVNDFQKGDIAEGYSVSREKKESFPLTVTSAQKNPTAFYLCASSPGAAMNTEAFFGQGTRLTVV.

This chain uses TRBV27 with TRBJ2-1; lacking DNA, the TRBD2 call made by TCRdb goes unchecked. The V gene's germline CDR1 is MNHEY and CDR2 SMNVEV (reference sequence). This CDR3 has 15 amino acids. The CDR3 loop is CASSSGTSGTYEQFF.

The chain joins TRBV25-1 to TRBJ2-2; absent DNA, TCRdb's TRBD2 call cannot be checked. Germline CDR1 MGHDK, CDR2 SYGVNS. The CDR3 is made up of 13 amino acids. The CDR3 here is CASSVEGTGELFF.

This chain uses TRBV6-5 with TRBJ1-1; TCRdb outputs TRBD1, but without DNA this stays unchecked. Germline V lookup: CDR1 MNHEY, CDR2 SVGAGI. CDR3 size: 13 residues. The CDR3 sequence is CASSYAGAGRAFF.